The present entry profiles one TCR beta chain with its context. Its antigen remains unidentified. No base quality values were provided; no much bigger clone lies one nucleotide off. The library was obtained by 5' RACE. TCRdb records Illumina HiSeq 2000 as the sequencer. A universal primer binding site was introduced by template switching, and a unique molecular identifier was present in the final cDNA, enabling accurate counting of TCR cDNA molecules. First-strand cDNA for TCR alpha and beta chains was synthesized from specific primers in the conserved constant-segment region. To control for contamination, every cDNA library was double barcoded, receiving both a SMART-Mk sample barcode and Illumina barcodes. TruSeq adapter sequences along with Illumina sample barcodes were introduced in two successive PCR steps. Sequencing of the TCR alpha and beta cDNA libraries was done on the Illumina HiSeq platform using custom primers. The study's processing was this. MiGEC was used to process raw reads and extract unique molecular identifiers, and MiXCR was used to find CDR3 positions. Recombination models were inferred per individual with the repgenHMM and IGoR tools using an EM algorithm. Shared clonotype analysis was performed with the tcR package in R, normalizing sharing by the product of cloneset sizes. Out-of-frame nonproductive sequences were analyzed to study raw recombination free of thymic and clonal selection effects. Using fastp at Q25 and MiXCR, TCRdb reprocessed the public reads and kept productive beta chains. Entries that share a CDR3 protein sequence are merged under the most common genes and DNA. The V and J calls and clone size are TCRdb's, not the authors'. In all, the sample holds about 220,000 distinct CDR3 sequences, and 9.4% of those were seen once. The ten most abundant clones make up over 4.5% of the sample.

This sample is drawn from a study of identical twins (dated by TCRdb to between 2015 and 2016). About the full investigation: To test whether fetal clonotypes persist, this study deep-sequenced TCR alpha and beta repertoires from monozygotic twins, from unrelated adults of various ages, and from cord blood. To rule out contamination, replicate twin experiments were performed at different times with different library preparation protocols.

Cut back by 2 bases and 0 bases, the V and J ends lie 11 bases apart. Inclusive of the bounding cysteine and phenylalanine, the CDR3 is 15 residues long. Only the CDR3 region is kept as DNA, spanning 45 bases read in frame from base 1. Here is what the overall study found, with its caveats: Recombination models systematically underestimated out-of-frame TCR alpha sharing in monozygotic twins but agreed with sharing between unrelated individuals. Out-of-frame TCR alpha sequences shared between twins showed an excess of low generation-probability sequences compared with coincidental sharing between unrelated individuals. Fewer insertions were carried by abundant cord blood beta clonotypes; a weaker similar trend was observed in young adult naive repertoires, while no such trend was observed in memory repertoires. Invariant T cells such as MAIT and iNKT could partly confound zero-insertion analyses, although diverse VJ usage argued against such confounding for most clonotypes. Excess twin sharing in beta out-of-frame sequences was weaker because fewer shared sequences lowered the signal-to-noise ratio. Because the same donors could not be followed over many years, the conclusions relied on cross-sectional statistical analysis.

Only healthy Caucasian donors were included. Miltenyi CD45RO+ enrichment and human naive T-cell isolation kits were used to isolate memory (CD45RO+) and naive T cells from PBMC. In this chain, TRBV12-3 or TRBV12-4 is recombined with TRBJ2-7; TRBD2 could be the D gene, as 6 bases match. Material for sequencing was memory (CD45RO+) T cells sorted from blood. The cell subset or site label, as the study defines it: CD45RO+ enriched T cells. This TCR was recovered from a woman under 30 in good health. The nucleotide sequence reads as follows: TGTGCCAGCAGTTTACGGGGGAGAAGCTCCTACGAGCAGTACTTC. The resulting protein is CASSLRGRSSYEQYF.